This T cell receptor (beta chain) was found in a study of cytomegalovirus exposure and HLA in healthy donors. Study outcomes and limitations: Whilst most TCR sequences proved rare, a subset of public TCRs occurred across many donors. Confirmation was obtained in vitro that a few CMV-associated chains are specific for CMV antigens.

With respect to this clone: The antigen remains undetermined.

The donors belonged to the approximately 120-subject validation cohort, separate from the 666-subject first cohort. Only in-frame clones appear in the TCRdb table, and some are missing; sequencing was by immunoSEQ multiplex PCR. This table has 150,000 to 200,000 clones, about nine tenths appearing once. Source material: PBMCs. The clonotype was recovered from a woman younger than 30 in good health and CMV-seropositive.

CDR3 sequence: CASSLAGYEQYF. The CDR3 DNA is TGTGCCAGCAGTTTAGCGGGCTACGAGCAGTACTTC. The J gene is TRBJ2-7, the V gene TRBV28; D perhaps matches TRBD2 (5 bases). This CDR3 spans 12 amino acids. Looked up from germline, CDR1 is MDHEN and CDR2 is SYDVKM. Trimming cost V 2 bases and J 3 bases, with 5 bases left between them.